This TCR beta chain was recorded in a study of T-cell memory formation after mild COVID-19 (dated by TCRdb to the early 2020s). About the full investigation: Most TCR sequence clusters were specific to one of the two donors. In a couple of donors, T-cell clones that expanded and contracted after mild COVID-19 were tracked by sequencing TCRalpha and TCRbeta repertoires over time. Two young, previously healthy adult volunteers, one female and one male, were included in the cohort.

Ficoll-Paque density gradient centrifugation was the method used to isolate PBMCs. This clonotype was picked up a small number of times. This clone's antigen is unknown. Base qualities are not at hand, and no much larger clone is one base apart. The CDR3 runs 10 amino acids, cysteine and phenylalanine included. Only CDR3 DNA remains: 30 bases, in frame from the first base. The germline V gene specifies SQVTM as CDR1 and ANQGSEA as CDR2. V lost 5 bases and J lost 4 bases; the stretch between them is 6 bases long. The study at large found these results: Balanced CD4/CD8 phenotypes were observed for clones contracting from day 15 to 85, whereas a bias towards CD4+ was observed for a second wave of clones expanding from day 15 to 37. Some responding clones were detected in pre-infection memory, suggesting pre-existing cross-reactive memory T cells joined the SARS-CoV-2 response. Contracting CD4+ clones appeared mostly in the CM and EM memory subsets, whereas CD8+ clones were enriched in EMRA. Only a couple of mild cases were covered by the study, and larger cohorts that include severe cases with pre-infection samples were considered necessary. SARS-CoV-2 specificity of the second-wave clones peaking on day 37 was not confirmed.

Sequencing took place on an Illumina NovaSeq 6000. TCRalpha and TCRbeta cDNA libraries were constructed by 5'RACE with constant-segment primers, with sample barcodes and unique molecular identifiers being introduced. Trizol reagent was used to extract RNA from every sample. Amplification of the libraries took two PCR steps, and the second step added a second sample barcode plus Illumina TruSeq adapters. Libraries were sequenced on an Illumina NovaSeq with 2 x 150 bp paired-end reads. Turning to the authors' computational methods: With migec v1.2.7, reads were demultiplexed and then collapsed into UMI-guided consensus sequences. With mixcr v2.1.11, UMI consensuses were aligned to TRA and TRB V and J templates and assembled into clonotypes. A clonotype was counted as expanded or contracted only if both edgeR and NoisET called the change significant, with noise models trained on biological replicates. For edgeR calls, a false discovery rate-adjusted p below 0.01 and a log2 fold-change threshold of 1 were applied. As an exploratory analysis of dynamics, max-normalized trajectories of the 1000 most abundant clonotypes were examined with PCA combined with hierarchical clustering. Separately sequenced CD4+ and CD8+ repertoires were used to assign the CD4 or CD8 phenotype of responding clones. TCRdb trimmed the raw reads at Q25, called clones with MiXCR and kept productive beta chains. Every CDR3 protein is listed once, alongside the most common genes and DNA of its rows. None of the V and J calls come from the authors' own analysis; TCRdb made them. In all, the sample holds around 200,000 distinct CDR3 sequences, and around 20% of those were seen once. Roughly 4.3% of the sample belongs to the ten largest clones.

This sequence uses TRBV29-1 and TRBJ2-7; the D gene lacks a confident call. This clonotype was sampled from a man aged 18-30 years who had mild COVID-19 (a few samples of this study predate the infection). The sample titles of this study are shuffled in the database, so cell type and time point are left out; the donor was told from shared clones. The sequenced sample consisted of PBMCs or a T cell subset sorted from them (not recorded which). CDR3 protein: CSVFFYEQYF. The DNA sequence is TGCAGCGTTTTTTTTTACGAGCAGTACTTC.